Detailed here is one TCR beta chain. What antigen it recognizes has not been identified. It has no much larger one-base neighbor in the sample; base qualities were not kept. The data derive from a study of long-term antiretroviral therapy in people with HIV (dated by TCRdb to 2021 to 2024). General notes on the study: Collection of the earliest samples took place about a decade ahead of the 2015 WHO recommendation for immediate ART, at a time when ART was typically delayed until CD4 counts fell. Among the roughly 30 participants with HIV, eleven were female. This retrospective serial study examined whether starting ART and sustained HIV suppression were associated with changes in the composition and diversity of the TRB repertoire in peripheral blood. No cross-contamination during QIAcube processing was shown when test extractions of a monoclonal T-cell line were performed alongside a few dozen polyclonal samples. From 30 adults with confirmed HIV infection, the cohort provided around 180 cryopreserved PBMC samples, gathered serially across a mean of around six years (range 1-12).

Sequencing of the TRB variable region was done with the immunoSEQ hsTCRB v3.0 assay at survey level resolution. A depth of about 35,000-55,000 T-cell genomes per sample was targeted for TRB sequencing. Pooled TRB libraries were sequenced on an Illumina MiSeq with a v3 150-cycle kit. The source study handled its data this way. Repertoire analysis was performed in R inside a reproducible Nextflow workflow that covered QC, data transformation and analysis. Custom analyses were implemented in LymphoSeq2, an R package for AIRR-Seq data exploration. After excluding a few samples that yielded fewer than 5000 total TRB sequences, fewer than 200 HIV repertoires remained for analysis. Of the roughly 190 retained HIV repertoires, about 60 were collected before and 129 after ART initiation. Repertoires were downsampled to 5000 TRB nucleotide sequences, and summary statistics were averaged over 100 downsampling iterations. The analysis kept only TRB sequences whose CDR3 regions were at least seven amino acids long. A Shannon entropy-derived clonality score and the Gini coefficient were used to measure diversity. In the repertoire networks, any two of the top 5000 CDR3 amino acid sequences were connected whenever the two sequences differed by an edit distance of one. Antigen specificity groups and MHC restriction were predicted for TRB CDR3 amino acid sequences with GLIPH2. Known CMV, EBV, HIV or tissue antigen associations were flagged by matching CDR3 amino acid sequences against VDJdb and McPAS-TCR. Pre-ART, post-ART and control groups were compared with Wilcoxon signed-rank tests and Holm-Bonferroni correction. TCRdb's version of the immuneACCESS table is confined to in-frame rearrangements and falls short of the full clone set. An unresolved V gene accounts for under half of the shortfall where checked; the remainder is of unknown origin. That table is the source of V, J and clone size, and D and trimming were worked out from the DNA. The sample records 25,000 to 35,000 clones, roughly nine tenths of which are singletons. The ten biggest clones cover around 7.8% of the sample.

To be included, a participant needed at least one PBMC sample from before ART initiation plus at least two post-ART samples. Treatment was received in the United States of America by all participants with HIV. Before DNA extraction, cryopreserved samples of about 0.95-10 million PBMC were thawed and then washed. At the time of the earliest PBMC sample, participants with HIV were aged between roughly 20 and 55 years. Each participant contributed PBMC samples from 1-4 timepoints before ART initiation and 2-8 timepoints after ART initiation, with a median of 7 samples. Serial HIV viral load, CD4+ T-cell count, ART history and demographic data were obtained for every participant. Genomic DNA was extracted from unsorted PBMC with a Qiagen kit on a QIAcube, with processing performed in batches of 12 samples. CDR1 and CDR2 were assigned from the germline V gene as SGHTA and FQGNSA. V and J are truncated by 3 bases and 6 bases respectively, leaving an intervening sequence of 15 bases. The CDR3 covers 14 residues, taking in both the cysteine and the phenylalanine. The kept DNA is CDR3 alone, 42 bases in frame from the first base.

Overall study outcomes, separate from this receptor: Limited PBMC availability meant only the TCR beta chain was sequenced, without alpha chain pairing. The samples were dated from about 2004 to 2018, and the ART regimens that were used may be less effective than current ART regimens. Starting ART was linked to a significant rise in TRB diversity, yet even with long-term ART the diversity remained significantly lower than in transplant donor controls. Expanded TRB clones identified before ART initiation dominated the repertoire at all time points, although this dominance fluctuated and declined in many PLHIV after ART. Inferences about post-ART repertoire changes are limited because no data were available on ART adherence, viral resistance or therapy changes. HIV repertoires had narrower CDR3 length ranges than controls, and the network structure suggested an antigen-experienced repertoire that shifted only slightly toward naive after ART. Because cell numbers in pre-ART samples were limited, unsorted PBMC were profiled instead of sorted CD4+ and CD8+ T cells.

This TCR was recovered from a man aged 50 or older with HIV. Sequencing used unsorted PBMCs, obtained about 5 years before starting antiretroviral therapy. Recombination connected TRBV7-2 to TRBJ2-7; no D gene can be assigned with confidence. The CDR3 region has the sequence CASSLSRATLEQYF. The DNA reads TGTGCCAGCAGCTTGAGCCGGGCAACCCTCGAGCAGTACTTC.